This T cell receptor beta chain was retrieved from a study of blood T cell repertoires in COVID-19. Study information: Italy, Spain and the United States were the sources of the convalescent and acute COVID-19 samples. The analysed material was cDNA or gDNA that came from T cells, B-cell-depleted T cells, or PBMCs.

J lost 1 base, V lost 4 bases, and 12 bases had no gene match. The CDR3 has 19 amino acids. Per the germline V gene, CDR1 is LGHNA and CDR2 is YSLEER. Seattle's enrolled individuals joined amid active infection and were then monitored longitudinally. Per the study methods: Amplifying reference gene primers gave estimates of nucleated cell counts. Profiled with immunoSEQ multiplex PCR; TCRdb holds only in-frame clones, not every one. The DNA gave D and trimming, while V, J and clone size come from that table. The data show approximately 250,000 clones, 85% seen once. Sequencing was done on a sample of peripheral blood. The receptor was derived from a man in his fifties or sixties with COVID-19, enrolled during active disease. The rearrangement joins TRBV4-3 to TRBJ2-4, with 11 bases fitting TRBD2. Here the CDR3 DNA reads TGCGCCAGCAGCCCATCGGCGGCTAGCGGGGGGTTGGCCAAAAACATTCAGTACTTC. Amino acid sequence: CASSPSAASGGLAKNIQYF.